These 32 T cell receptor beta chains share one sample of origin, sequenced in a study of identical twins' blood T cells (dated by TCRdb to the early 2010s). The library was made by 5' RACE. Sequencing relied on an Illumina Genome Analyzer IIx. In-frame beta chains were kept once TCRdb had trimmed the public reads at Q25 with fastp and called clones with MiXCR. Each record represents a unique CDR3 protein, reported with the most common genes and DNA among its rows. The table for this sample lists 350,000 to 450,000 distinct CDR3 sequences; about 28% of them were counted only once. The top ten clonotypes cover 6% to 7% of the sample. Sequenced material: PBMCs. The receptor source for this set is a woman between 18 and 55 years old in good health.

CDR3 sequence reads: CASSDVQRVLSSGYTF. In DNA form, the CDR3 reads TGTGCCAGCAGTGACGTGCAGAGGGTCCTTTCGTCTGGCTACACCTTC. V usage is TRBV2 and J usage is TRBJ1-2; D remains unclear. The CDR3 totals 16 residues. V lost 3 bases and J lost 7, with 21 bases in between. Germline values: CDR1 SNHLY, CDR2 FYNNEI.

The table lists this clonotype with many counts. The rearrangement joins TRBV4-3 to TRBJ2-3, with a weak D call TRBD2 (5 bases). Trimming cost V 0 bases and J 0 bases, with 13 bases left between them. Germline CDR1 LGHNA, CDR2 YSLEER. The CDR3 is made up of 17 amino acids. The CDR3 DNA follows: TGCGCCAGCAGCCAAGAGCTAGCACCATCTAGCACAGATACGCAGTATTTT. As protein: CASSQELAPSSTDTQYF.

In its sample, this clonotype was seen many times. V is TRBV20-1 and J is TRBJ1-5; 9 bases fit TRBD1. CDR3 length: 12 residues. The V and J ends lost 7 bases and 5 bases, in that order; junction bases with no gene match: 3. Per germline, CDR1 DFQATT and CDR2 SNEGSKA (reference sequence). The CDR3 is CSVRQGDQPQHF. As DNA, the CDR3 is TGCAGTGTCCGACAGGGGGATCAGCCCCAGCATTTT.

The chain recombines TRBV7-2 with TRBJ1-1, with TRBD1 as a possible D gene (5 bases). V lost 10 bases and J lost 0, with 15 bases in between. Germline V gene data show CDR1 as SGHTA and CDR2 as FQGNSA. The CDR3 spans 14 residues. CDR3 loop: CATTFVGVNTEAFF. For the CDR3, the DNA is TGTGCCACCACCTTCGTGGGGGTGAACACTGAAGCTTTCTTT.

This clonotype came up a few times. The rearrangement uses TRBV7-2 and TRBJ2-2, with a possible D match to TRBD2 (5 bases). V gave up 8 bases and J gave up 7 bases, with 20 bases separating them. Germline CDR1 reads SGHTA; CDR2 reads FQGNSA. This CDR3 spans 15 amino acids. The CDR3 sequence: CASLLDWARGGELFF. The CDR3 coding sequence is TGTGCCAGCCTACTTGACTGGGCTCGGGGCGGGGAGCTGTTTTTT.

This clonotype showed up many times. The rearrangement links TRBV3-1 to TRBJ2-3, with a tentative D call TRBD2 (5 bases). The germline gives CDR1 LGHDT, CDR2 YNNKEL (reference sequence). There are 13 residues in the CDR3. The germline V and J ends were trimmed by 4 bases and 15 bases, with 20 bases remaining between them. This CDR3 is CASSRILADRTYF. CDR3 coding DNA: TGTGCCAGCAGCCGAATTCTAGCCGACCGAACCTATTTT.

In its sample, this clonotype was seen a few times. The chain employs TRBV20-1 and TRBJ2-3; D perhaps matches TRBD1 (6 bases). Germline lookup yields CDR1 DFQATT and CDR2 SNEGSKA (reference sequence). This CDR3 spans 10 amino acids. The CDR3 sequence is CAQGTDTQYF. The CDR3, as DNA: TGCGCCCAGGGGACAGATACGCAGTATTTT.

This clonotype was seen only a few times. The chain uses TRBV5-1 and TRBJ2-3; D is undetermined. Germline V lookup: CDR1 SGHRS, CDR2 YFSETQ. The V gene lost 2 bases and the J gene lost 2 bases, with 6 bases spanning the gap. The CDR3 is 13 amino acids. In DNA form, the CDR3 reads TGCGCCAGCAGCTTCTCAGACACAGATACGCAGTATTTT. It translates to CASSFSDTDTQYF.

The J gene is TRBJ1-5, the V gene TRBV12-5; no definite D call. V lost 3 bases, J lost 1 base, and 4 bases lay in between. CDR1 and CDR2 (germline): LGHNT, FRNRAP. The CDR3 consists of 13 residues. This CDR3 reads CASGFWSNQPQHF. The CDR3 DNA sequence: TGTGCTAGTGGTTTTTGGAGCAATCAGCCCCAGCATTTT.

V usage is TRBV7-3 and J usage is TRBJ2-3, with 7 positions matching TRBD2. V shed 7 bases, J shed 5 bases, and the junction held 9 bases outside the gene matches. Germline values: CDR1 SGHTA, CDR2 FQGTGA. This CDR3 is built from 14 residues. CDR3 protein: CASTVAGGRDTQYF. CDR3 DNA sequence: TGTGCCAGCACCGTAGCGGGCGGGAGAGATACGCAGTATTTT.

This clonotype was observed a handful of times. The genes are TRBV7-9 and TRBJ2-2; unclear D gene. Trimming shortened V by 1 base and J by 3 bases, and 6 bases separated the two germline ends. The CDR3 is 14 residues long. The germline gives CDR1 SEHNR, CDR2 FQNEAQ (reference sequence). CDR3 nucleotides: TGTGCCAGCAGCTTAGTACAGCACACCGGGGAGCTGTTTTTT. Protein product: CASSLVQHTGELFF. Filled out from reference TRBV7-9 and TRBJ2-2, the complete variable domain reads DTGVSQNPRHKITKRGQNVTFRCDPISEHNRLYWYRQTLGQGPEFLTYFQNEAQLEKSRLLSDRFSAERPKGSFSTLEIQRTEQGDSAMYLCASSLVQHTGELFFGEGSRLTVL.

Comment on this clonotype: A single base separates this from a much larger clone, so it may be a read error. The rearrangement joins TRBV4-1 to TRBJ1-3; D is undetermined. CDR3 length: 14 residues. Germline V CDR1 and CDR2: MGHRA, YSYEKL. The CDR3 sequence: CASSSRVSGNAIYF. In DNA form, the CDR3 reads TGCGCCAGCAGTTCGAGGGTCTCTGGAAACGCCATATATTTT.

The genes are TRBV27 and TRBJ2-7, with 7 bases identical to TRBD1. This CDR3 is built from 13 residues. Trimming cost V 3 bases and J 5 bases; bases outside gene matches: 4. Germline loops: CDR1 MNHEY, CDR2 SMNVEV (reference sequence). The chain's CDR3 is CASSLTGIHEQYF. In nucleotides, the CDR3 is TGTGCCAGCAGTTTGACAGGGATCCACGAGCAGTACTTC.

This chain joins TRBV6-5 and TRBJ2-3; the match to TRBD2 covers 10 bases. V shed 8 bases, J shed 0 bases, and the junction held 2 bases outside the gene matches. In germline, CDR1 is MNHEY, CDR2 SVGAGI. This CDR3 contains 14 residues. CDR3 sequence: CASGSGGSTDTQYF. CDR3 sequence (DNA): TGTGCCAGCGGTAGCGGGGGGAGCACAGATACGCAGTATTTT.

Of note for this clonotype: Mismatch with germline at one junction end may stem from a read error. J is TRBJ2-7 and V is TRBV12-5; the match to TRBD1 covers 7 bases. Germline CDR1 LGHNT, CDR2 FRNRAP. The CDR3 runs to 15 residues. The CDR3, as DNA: TGTGCTAGTGGTTTGGGACAGGGTTTATTGAACGAGAAGTACTTC. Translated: CASGLGQGLLNEKYF.

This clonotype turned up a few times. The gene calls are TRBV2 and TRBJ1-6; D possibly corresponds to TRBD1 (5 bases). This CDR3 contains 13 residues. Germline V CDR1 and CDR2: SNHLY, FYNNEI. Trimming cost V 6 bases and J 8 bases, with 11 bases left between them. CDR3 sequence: CASRRQSDSPLHF. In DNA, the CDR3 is TGTGCCAGCAGAAGACAGTCTGATTCACCCCTCCACTTT. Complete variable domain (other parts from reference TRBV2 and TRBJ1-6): EPEVTQTPSHQVTQMGQEVILRCVPISNHLYFYWYRQILGQKVEFLVSFYNNEISEKSEIFDDQFSVERPDGSNFTLKIRSTKLEDSAMYFCASRRQSDSPLHFGNGTRLTVT.

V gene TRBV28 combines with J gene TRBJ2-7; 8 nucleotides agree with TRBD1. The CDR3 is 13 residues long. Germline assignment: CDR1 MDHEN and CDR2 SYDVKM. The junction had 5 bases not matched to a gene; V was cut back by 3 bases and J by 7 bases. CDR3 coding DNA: TGTGCCAGCAGTTTCCCAGGACAGGGAGAGCAGTACTTC. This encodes CASSFPGQGEQYF.

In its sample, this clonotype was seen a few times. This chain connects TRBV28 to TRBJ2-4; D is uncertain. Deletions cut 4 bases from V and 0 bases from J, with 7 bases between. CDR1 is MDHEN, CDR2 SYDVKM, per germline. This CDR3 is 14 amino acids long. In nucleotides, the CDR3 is TGTGCCAGCAGTTACAACCTAGCCAAAAACATTCAGTACTTC. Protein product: CASSYNLAKNIQYF. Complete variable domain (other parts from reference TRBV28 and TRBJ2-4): DVKVTQSSRYLVKRTGEKVFLECVQDMDHENMFWYRQDPGLGLRLIYFSYDVKMKEKGDIPEGYSVSREKKERFSLILESASTNQTSMYLCASSYNLAKNIQYFGAGTRLSVL.

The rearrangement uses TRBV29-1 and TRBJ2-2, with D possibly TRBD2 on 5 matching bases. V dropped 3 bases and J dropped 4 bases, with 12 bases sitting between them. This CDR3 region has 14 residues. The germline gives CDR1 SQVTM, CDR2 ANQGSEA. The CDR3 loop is CSVDTGIGTGELFF. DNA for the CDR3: TGCAGCGTTGATACCGGGATCGGCACCGGGGAGCTGTTTTTT.

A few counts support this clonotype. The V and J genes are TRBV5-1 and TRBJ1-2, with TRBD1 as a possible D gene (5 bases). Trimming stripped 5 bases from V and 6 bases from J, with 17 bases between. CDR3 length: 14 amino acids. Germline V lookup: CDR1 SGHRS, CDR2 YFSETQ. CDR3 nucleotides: TGCGCCAGCAGTACCTGGGGGTTTTCCAATGGCTACACCTTC. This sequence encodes CASSTWGFSNGYTF.

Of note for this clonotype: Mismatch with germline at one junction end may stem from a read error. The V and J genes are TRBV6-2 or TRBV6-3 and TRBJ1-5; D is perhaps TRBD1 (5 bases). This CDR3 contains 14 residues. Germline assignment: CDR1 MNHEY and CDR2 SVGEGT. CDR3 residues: CAGSSPEGNQPQHF. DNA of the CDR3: TGTGCCGGCAGTTCCCCGGAGGGGAATCAGCCCCAGCATTTT.

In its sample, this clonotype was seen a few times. In nucleotides, the CDR3 is TGTGCCAGCAGTGCCCGGACAGCTAACTATGGCTACACCTTC. It is translated as CASSARTANYGYTF. The chain couples TRBV12-3 or TRBV12-4 to TRBJ1-2; a possible D gene is TRBD1 (6 bases). The V end was cut by 5 bases, the J end by 0 bases, with 10 bases between. This CDR3 spans 14 amino acids.

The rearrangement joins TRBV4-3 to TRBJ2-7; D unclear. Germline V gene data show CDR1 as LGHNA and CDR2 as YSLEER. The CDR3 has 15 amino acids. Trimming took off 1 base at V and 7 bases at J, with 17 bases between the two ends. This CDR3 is CASSQAGGYSGEQYF. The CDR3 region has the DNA TGCGCCAGCAGCCAAGCCGGCGGCTACTCCGGGGAGCAGTACTTC.

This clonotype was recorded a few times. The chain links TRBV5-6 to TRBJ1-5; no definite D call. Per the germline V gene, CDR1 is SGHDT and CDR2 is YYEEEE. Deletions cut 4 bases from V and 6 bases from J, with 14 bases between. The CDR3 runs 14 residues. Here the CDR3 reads CASSLRTGSQPQHF. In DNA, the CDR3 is TGTGCCAGCAGCCTCCGGACGGGGTCTCAGCCCCAGCATTTT.

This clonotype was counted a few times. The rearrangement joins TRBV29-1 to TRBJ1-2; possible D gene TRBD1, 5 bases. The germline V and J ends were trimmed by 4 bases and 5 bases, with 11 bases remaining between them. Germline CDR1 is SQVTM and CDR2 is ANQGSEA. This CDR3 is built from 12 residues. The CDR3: CSVGDSVYGYTF. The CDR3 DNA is TGCAGCGTTGGAGACAGCGTTTATGGCTACACCTTC.

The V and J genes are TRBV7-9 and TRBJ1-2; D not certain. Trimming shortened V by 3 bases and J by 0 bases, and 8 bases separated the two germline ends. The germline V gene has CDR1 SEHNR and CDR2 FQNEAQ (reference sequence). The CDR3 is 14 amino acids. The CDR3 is CASSFPDSNYGYTF. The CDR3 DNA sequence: TGTGCCAGCAGCTTCCCAGACTCTAACTATGGCTACACCTTC.

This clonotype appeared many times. The CDR3 loop is CASSLGTVNEQFF. CDR3 sequence (DNA): TGCGCCAGCAGCTTGGGGACTGTTAATGAGCAGTTCTTC. V usage is TRBV5-1 and J usage is TRBJ2-1, with D maybe TRBD2 (5 bases). V was pared by 0 bases and J by 7 bases, with 8 bases between. Germline V gives CDR1 SGHRS, CDR2 YFSETQ. The CDR3 length is 13 residues. The whole variable domain, remainder taken from reference TRBV5-1 and TRBJ2-1, is KAGVTQTPRYLIKTRGQQVTLSCSPISGHRSVSWYQQTPGQGLQFLFEYFSETQRNKGNFPGRFSGRQFSNSRSEMNVSTLELGDSALYLCASSLGTVNEQFFGPGTRLTVL.

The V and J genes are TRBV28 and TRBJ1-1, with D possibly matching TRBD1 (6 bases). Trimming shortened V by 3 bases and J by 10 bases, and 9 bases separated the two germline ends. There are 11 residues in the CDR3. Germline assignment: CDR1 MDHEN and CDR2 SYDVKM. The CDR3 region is CASSFSRGAFF. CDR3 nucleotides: TGTGCCAGCAGTTTCAGCAGGGGAGCTTTCTTT.

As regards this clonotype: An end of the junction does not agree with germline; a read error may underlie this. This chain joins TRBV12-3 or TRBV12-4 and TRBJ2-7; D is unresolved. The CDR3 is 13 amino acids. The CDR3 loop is CASSLWRNYEQCF. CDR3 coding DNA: TGTGCCAGCAGTTTGTGGCGGAACTACGAGCAGTGCTTC.

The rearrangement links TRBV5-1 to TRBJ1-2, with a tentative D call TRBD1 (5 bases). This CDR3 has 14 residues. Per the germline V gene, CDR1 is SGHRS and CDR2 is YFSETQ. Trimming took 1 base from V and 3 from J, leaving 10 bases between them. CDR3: CASSLLDSDYGYTF. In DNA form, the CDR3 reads TGCGCCAGCAGCTTGCTCGACAGTGACTATGGCTACACCTTC.

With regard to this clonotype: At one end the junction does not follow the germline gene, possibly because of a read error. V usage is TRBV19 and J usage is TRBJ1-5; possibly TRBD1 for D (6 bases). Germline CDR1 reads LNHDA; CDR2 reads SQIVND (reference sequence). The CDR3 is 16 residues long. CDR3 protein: CASSIVGVGQNLPQHF. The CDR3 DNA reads TGTGCCAGTAGTATAGTGGGAGTAGGACAGAATCTGCCCCAGCATTTT.

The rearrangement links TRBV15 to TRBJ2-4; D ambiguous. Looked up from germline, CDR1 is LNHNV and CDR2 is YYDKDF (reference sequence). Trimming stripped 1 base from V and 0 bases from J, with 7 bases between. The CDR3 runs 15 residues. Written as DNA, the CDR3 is TGTGCCACCAGCAGAGCCCGACTAGCCAAAAACATTCAGTACTTC. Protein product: CATSRARLAKNIQYF. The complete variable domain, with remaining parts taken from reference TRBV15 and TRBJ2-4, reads DAMVIQNPRYQVTQFGKPVTLSCSQTLNHNVMYWYQQKSSQAPKLLFHYYDKDFNNEADTPDNFQSRRPNTSFCFLDIRSPGLGDTAMYLCATSRARLAKNIQYFGAGTRLSVL.